The sequence of this TCR beta chain was determined in a study of CD8 T cells in Susac syndrome. Study as a whole: The sequenced Susac syndrome patients comprised six with active disease and eight in remission.

Reverse transcription of about 0.5 to 1 ug RNA used random hexamers. Each CDR3 protein is one row after TCRdb ran MiXCR on the immunoSEQ multiplex PCR reads. This table has around 230,000 distinct CDR3 sequences, roughly 95% appearing once. The V gene's germline CDR1 is SGDLS and CDR2 YYNGEE. This CDR3 comprises 14 residues. Trimming left V 0 bases short and J 6 bases short, with 12 bases between. FACS enriched CD8+ TEMRA cells, while bulk CD8+ and CD4+ were negatively isolated. The TCR originated in a human donor with Susac syndrome. This chain joins TRBV9 and TRBJ1-1; D gene uncertain. The sample consisted of CD4+ T cells from PBMCs. CDR3 amino acids: CASSVGPQVAEAFF. The CDR3 nucleotides are TGTGCCAGCAGCGTAGGACCCCAGGTCGCTGAAGCTTTCTTT.